A single sample gave rise to the 17 T cell receptor beta chains below, sequenced in a study of memory CD8 T cells in hepatitis C reinfection. As to time point: peak reinfection, 3 to 8 weeks after reinfection detection. The sorted cells went straight to TCR sequencing with no prior in vitro expansion. Assay used: immunoSEQ multiplex PCR; TCRdb lists only in-frame clones, some missing. The sample includes over 35,000 clones, 88% of them seen just once. Sample: naive CD8+ T cells sorted from blood. The receptors shown here come from a man between 18 and 35 years old with hepatitis C virus infection.

The genes are TRBV9 and TRBJ2-1, with D perhaps matching TRBD2 (5 bases). Trimming cost V 3 bases and J 8 bases, with 15 bases left between them. CDR1 and CDR2 (germline): SGDLS, YYNGEE. CDR3 length equals 14 residues. This CDR3 reads CASSDQLVGYEQFF. The CDR3, as DNA: TGTGCCAGCAGCGACCAACTAGTTGGCTATGAGCAGTTCTTC.

The rearrangement uses TRBV6-6 and TRBJ2-1; 8 bases map to TRBD2. With V trimmed by 5 bases and J by 5 bases, 5 bases remained unmatched. This CDR3 has 14 residues. Germline CDR1 is MNHNY and CDR2 is SVGAGI (reference sequence). The CDR3 protein is CASSTSGNNNEQFF. The CDR3 nucleotides read TGTGCCAGCAGTACTAGCGGAAACAACAATGAGCAGTTCTTC.

This clone was seen a few times. This chain connects TRBV6-5 to TRBJ2-2, with TRBD2 as a possible D gene (5 bases). The V gene's germline CDR1 is MNHEY and CDR2 SVGAGI. V lost 1 base and J 0 bases, leaving 9 bases between the germline ends. The CDR3 covers 16 residues. The CDR3 bases are TGTGCCAGCAGTTACTTGAGGGCCTCGAACACCGGGGAGCTGTTTTTT. Amino acids: CASSYLRASNTGELFF.

This clone was picked up one time. The V and J genes are TRBV29-1 and TRBJ2-1; 7 nucleotides match TRBD2. V shed 0 bases and J 16 bases; nucleotides not matched to a gene: 9. The CDR3 extends over 12 amino acids. The germline CDR1 and CDR2 sequences are SQVTM and ANQGSEA. The CDR3 spells CSVEDIGRELFF. The CDR3 DNA reads TGCAGCGTTGAAGACATAGGGCGGGAGCTTTTCTTC.

The chain couples TRBV28 to TRBJ1-5, with a weak D call TRBD1 (6 bases). This CDR3 spans 16 amino acids. With 3 bases removed from V and 1 base from J, the gap between germline ends came to 13 bases. Germline CDR1 and CDR2: MDHEN and SYDVKM. CDR3 loop: CASSFWGRGSNQPQHF. The CDR3 nucleotides read TGTGCCAGCAGTTTTTGGGGGAGGGGGAGCAATCAGCCCCAGCATTTT.

The chain joins TRBV10-3 to TRBJ2-2; 13 nucleotides match TRBD2. The V gene's germline CDR1 is ENHRY and CDR2 SYGVKD. V lost 0 bases, J lost 5 bases, and 3 bases stayed unmatched. The CDR3 length is 17 residues. The CDR3 protein is CAISESRTSGGTGELFF. In nucleotides, the CDR3 is TGTGCCATCAGTGAGTCGAGGACTAGCGGGGGAACCGGGGAGCTGTTTTTT.

The rearrangement joins TRBV7-5 to TRBJ2-1; TRBD2 reflects the table's D call only, with no check against the DNA. TRBV7-5 is annotated as a pseudogene. The length of the CDR3 is 22 residues. CDR3 region: CARSFGVLRPGLAGREINEQFF. The DNA for the CDR3 is TGTGCCAGAAGCTTCGGGGTCTTACGGCCGGGACTAGCGGGGAGGGAGATCAATGAGCAGTTCTTC.

This sequence joins TRBV9 and TRBJ2-7; 8 bases agree with TRBD1. V lost 3 bases, J lost 1 base, and 6 bases stayed unmatched. Germline CDR1 reads SGDLS; CDR2 reads YYNGEE. The length of the CDR3 is 15 residues. CDR3 nucleotides: TGTGCCAGCAGCGGTGGGACAGGTCGGTCCTACGAGCAGTACTTC. Translating it yields CASSGGTGRSYEQYF. The complete variable domain, with remaining parts taken from reference TRBV9 and TRBJ2-7, reads DSGVTQTPKHLITATGQRVTLRCSPRSGDLSVYWYQQSLDQGLQFLIQYYNGEERAKGNILERFSAQQFPDLHSELNLSSLELGDSALYFCASSGGTGRSYEQYFGPGTRLTVT.

The genes are TRBV28 and TRBJ2-5; 8 positions match TRBD2. CDR1 MDHEN and CDR2 SYDVKM come from the germline V gene. The CDR3 has 18 amino acids. Trimming took 6 bases from V and 10 from J; bases not matched to a gene: 25. CDR3 DNA sequence: TGTGCCAGCAGCCTTGATAAGAGCGGGGGAACTACGTTAGAAGACCAGTACTTC. It encodes CASSLDKSGGTTLEDQYF.

This chain uses TRBV5-4 with TRBJ2-2; weak D call: TRBD2 (6 bases). CDR3 length equals 15 residues. Germline V gene data show CDR1 as SGHNT and CDR2 as YYREEE (reference sequence). Trimming left V 3 bases short and J 4 bases short, with 13 bases between. The CDR3 region is CASSSSAGGTGELFF. CDR3 nucleotides: TGTGCCAGCAGCTCTTCCGCCGGGGGCACCGGGGAGCTGTTTTTT. Filled out from reference TRBV5-4 and TRBJ2-2, the complete variable domain reads ETGVTQSPTHLIKTRGQQVTLRCSSQSGHNTVSWYQQALGQGPQFIFQYYREEENGRGNFPPRFSGLQFPNYSSELNVNALELDDSALYLCASSSSAGGTGELFFGEGSRLTVL.

The rearrangement joins TRBV28 to TRBJ1-4, with 8 bases aligning to TRBD1. The length of the CDR3 is 19 residues. Germline-derived CDR1 and CDR2 are MDHEN and SYDVKM. J lost 1 base, V lost 4 bases, and 14 bases had no gene match. The CDR3, as DNA: TGTGCCAGCAGTTCCTTCGTTGTTCGAGGACAGGGAACTAATGAAAAACTGTTTTTT. Its translation: CASSSFVVRGQGTNEKLFF.

Worth noting for this clone: Compared with germline, one end of the junction differs, possibly owing to a read error. This chain uses TRBV9 with TRBJ2-3, with D perhaps matching TRBD2 (5 bases). Germline V gene sequence: CDR1 SGDLS, CDR2 YYNGEE. The CDR3 is 15 amino acids. In DNA form, the CDR3 reads TGTGCCAGCACCGTAGCTAGCAGATTCACAGATACGCAGTATTTT. Its protein is CASTVASRFTDTQYF.

The chain links TRBV11-2 to TRBJ1-5; D is uncertain. The germline V gene encodes CDR1 SGHAT and CDR2 FQNNGV. Trimming cost V 6 bases and J 2 bases, with 11 bases left between them. The CDR3 consists of 14 residues. The CDR3 protein is CASSGTGGNQPQHF. In DNA form, the CDR3 reads TGTGCCAGCAGTGGTACGGGAGGCAATCAGCCCCAGCATTTT.

The V and J genes are TRBV27 and TRBJ2-7, with a tentative D call TRBD1 (5 bases). CDR3 length: 13 amino acids. CDR1 and CDR2 (germline): MNHEY, SMNVEV (reference sequence). The V and J ends lost 0 bases and 6 bases respectively, with 9 bases between them. The CDR3 loop reads CASSLSQGVEQYF. Here the CDR3 DNA reads TGTGCCAGCAGTTTATCGCAAGGGGTCGAGCAGTACTTC.

This chain links TRBV27 with TRBJ2-1; the D gene is possibly TRBD1 (5 bases). Trimming took 7 bases from V and 5 from J, leaving 18 bases between them. CDR1 MNHEY and CDR2 SMNVEV come from the germline V gene (reference sequence). CDR3 size: 15 residues. The CDR3 sequence is CASTFTYLGDNEQFF. The CDR3, as DNA: TGTGCCAGCACTTTTACGTACCTAGGGGACAATGAGCAGTTCTTC.

This chain uses TRBV9 with TRBJ2-3; 10 bases line up with TRBD2. V trimming: 3 bases; J trimming: 2 bases; junction bases outside the gene matches: 15. Germline V gene data show CDR1 as SGDLS and CDR2 as YYNGEE. CDR3 length: 19 residues. The CDR3 coding sequence is TGTGCCAGCAGCGGTTCGGGAAGCGGGGGGGCCACGATCACAGATACGCAGTATTTT. Translation: CASSGSGSGGATITDTQYF.

The genes are TRBV6-5 and TRBJ1-2; no definite D call. The CDR3 runs 15 residues. Trimming removed 1 base from V and 2 bases from J, with 11 bases in between. The germline V gene encodes CDR1 MNHEY and CDR2 SVGAGI. This CDR3 is CASSYYGEVNYGYTF. In nucleotides, the CDR3 is TGTGCCAGCAGTTACTACGGGGAGGTCAACTATGGCTACACCTTC.